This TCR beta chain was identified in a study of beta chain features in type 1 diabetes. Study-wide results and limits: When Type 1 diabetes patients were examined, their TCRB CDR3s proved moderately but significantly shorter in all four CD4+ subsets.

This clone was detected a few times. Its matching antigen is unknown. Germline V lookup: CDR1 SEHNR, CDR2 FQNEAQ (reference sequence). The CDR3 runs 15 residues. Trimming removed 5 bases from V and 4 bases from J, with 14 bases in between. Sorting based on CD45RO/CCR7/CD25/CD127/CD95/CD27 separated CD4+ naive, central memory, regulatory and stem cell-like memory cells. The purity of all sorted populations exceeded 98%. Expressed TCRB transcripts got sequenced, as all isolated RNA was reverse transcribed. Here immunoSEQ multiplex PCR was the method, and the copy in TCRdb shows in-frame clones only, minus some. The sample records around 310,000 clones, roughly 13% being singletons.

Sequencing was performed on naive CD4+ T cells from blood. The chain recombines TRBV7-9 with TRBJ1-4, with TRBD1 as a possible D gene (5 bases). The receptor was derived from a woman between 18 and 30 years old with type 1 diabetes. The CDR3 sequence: CASSTGGASNEKLFF. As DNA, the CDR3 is TGTGCCAGCAGCACAGGAGGGGCGAGTAATGAAAAACTGTTTTTT.